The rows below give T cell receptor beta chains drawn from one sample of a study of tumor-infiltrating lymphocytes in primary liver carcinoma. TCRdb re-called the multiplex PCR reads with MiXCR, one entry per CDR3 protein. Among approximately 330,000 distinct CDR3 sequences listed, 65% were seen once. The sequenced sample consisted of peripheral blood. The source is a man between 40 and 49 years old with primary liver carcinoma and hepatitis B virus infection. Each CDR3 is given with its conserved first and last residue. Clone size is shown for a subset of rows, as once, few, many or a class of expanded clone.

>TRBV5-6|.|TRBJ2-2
CASSLADREIGELFF
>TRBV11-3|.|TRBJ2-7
CARSRSLSRAPYEQYF
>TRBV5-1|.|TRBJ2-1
CASSSRSDRNEQFF
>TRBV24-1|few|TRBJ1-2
CATSGSPFGYTF
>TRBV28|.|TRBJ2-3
CASIPTGVEFTDTQYF
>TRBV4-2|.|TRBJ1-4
CVSSQDQGDNEKLFF
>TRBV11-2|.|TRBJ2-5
CAGSLGLAEIQETQYF
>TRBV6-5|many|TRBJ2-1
CASSYTGQYNEQFF
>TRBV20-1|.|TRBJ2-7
CSATQGDSHYEQYF
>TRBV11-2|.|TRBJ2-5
CVSSLSSPYQETQYF
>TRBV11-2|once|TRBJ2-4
CASSLFFGGSAAKNIQNF
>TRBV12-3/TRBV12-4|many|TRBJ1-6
CASSPTPAFRSPLHF
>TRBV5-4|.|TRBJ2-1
CASSLVLAGLGPEQFF
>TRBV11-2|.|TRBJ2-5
CASSFGEGAENQYF
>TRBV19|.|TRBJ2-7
CAISYSSGQAYEQYF
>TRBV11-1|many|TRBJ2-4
CASSSRTGAVDKNIQYF
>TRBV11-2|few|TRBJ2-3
CASSLALAGFTDTQCF
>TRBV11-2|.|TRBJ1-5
CANSPDRGNNRPQHF
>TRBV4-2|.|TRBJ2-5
CASSKRETQYF
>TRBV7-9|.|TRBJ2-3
CASSRARGLDMQYF
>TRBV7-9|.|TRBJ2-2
CASSHYVGQVGELFF
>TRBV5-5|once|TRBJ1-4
CASSRGGVGEKLFF
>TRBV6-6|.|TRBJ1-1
CASSKATGGGTEAFF
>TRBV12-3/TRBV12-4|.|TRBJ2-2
CALGGGRAIGELFF
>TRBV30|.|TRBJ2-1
CAWRPGHLSYNEQFF
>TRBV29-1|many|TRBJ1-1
CSGVKTGGGTEAFF
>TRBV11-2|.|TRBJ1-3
CASSLEMANTMYF
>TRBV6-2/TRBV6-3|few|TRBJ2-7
CASRRLISYEQYF
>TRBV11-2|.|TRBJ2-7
CAGSSRTGTYEQYF
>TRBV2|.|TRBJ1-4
CAEGRNEKLFF
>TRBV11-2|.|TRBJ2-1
CASSFGEVKQFF
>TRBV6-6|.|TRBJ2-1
CARTTGDSREQFF
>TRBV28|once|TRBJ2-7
CASRGQGSGYEQYF
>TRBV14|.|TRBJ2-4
CDSSQAGGGVNIQYF
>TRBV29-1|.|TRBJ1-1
CNVDRQGAYTEAFF
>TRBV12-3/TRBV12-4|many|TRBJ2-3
CASSLDRPTDTQYF
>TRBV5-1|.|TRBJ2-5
CASNLDPALSQETQYF
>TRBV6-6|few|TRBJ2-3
CASSPRLAQSTDTQYF
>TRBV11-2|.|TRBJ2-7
CASNLGREPYYEKYF
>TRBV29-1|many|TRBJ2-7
CSVVGHPAYEQYF